This TCR beta chain was sequenced during a study of OX40 agonist ivuxolimab in advanced cancers. Across the whole study: Treatment received earlier with anti-PD-1, anti-PD-L1 or anti-CTLA-4 agents was allowed, and more than 35% had some.

V lost 6 bases, J lost 0 bases, and 12 bases lay in between. This CDR3 is 14 amino acids long. The germline CDR1 and CDR2 sequences are KGHSH and LQKENI. The table came from immunoSEQ multiplex PCR; TCRdb's copy has only in-frame clones and leaves some out. The data show tens of thousands of clones, roughly 89% seen once. This clone showed up just once. The sample here was CD4+ or CD8+ T cells sorted from blood, taken in a trial of the OX40 agonist ivuxolimab. The TCR was taken from an adult with an advanced solid tumor such as melanoma, head and neck, liver or kidney cancer. The chain recombines TRBV18 with TRBJ2-7; TRBD1 is a possible D gene (6 bases). CDR3 residues: CASSREDSSYEQYF. CDR3 nucleotides: TGTGCCAGCTCCCGAGAGGACAGCTCCTACGAGCAGTACTTC.